A single sample gave rise to the 31 T cell receptor beta chains below, sequenced in a study of regulatory T cells in long-lasting Graves disease. For TCR beta, libraries came from iRepertoire HTBI primers and Arm-PCR of CDR3 regions. In TCRdb, the multiplex PCR reads were re-called with MiXCR into one record per CDR3 protein. Among hundreds of thousands of distinct CDR3 sequences listed, around 16% were seen once. The time point here: newly diagnosed GD, antithyroid drugs for less than 3 months. Preparation of the TCR library used RNA extracted from PBMCs. The material sequenced was peripheral blood mononuclear cells (PBMCs), taken at new diagnosis, from a patient treated with antithyroid drugs. The receptors stem from a female donor with Graves disease.

Turning to this clonotype: This clone may be a read error of a much larger clone one base away. The CDR3 DNA is TGTGCCAGCAGTCCGCCGGGACTAGCCTATGAGCAGTACTTC. This sequence encodes CASSPPGLAYEQYF. V gene TRBV7-9 combines with J gene TRBJ2-7; 9 positions agree with TRBD2. The CDR3 has 14 amino acids. The V gene's germline CDR1 is SEHNR and CDR2 FQNEAQ (reference sequence).

The table lists this clonotype with many counts. The DNA of the CDR3 is TGTGCCAGCAGCTTAGCGAGAGGACTAGCGGGAAGGGAGACCCAGTACTTC. Protein: CASSLARGLAGRETQYF. The chain has TRBV7-2 and TRBJ2-5; 12 positions agree with TRBD2. This CDR3 is built from 17 residues. Germline V gene sequence: CDR1 SGHTA, CDR2 FQGNSA. Losses at the gene ends were 0 bases for V and 5 bases for J; bases not matched to a gene: 7. The full variable domain, completed using reference TRBV7-2 and TRBJ2-5, is GAGVSQSPSNKVTEKGKDVELRCDPISGHTALYWYRQSLGQGLEFLIYFQGNSAPDKSGLPSDRFSAERTGGSVSTLTIQRTQQEDSAVYLCASSLARGLAGRETQYFGPGTRLLVL.

The sample holds many counts of this clonotype. The chain employs TRBV7-6 and TRBJ1-1, with D perhaps TRBD1 (5 bases). Trimming took off 1 base at V and 3 bases at J, with 9 bases between the two ends. The CDR3 has 14 residues. The germline V gene encodes CDR1 SGHVS and CDR2 FNYEAQ. Written as DNA, the CDR3 is TGTGCCAGCAGCTTAGAGGTGGGGGACACTGAAGCTTTCTTT. It specifies CASSLEVGDTEAFF.

The V call is TRBV24-1, the J call TRBJ2-3; perhaps TRBD2 as D (6 bases). The CDR3 spans 12 residues. V was pared by 9 bases and J by 6 bases, with 12 bases between. Germline lookup yields CDR1 KGHDR and CDR2 SFDVKD. The CDR3 DNA sequence: TGTGCCACCGGCGGGACTGCGGATACGCAGTATTTT. This sequence encodes CATGGTADTQYF.

Ten or more counts support this clonotype. The chain employs TRBV2 and TRBJ1-5; unclear D gene. This CDR3 has 12 residues. The V and J ends lost 5 bases and 2 bases respectively, with 4 bases between them. Germline V gene data show CDR1 as SNHLY and CDR2 as FYNNEI. CDR3 nucleotides: TGTGCCAGCAGTATAGGCAATCAGCCCCAGCATTTT. Its protein product is CASSIGNQPQHF.

The chain is built from TRBV5-1 and TRBJ2-2; D is possibly TRBD1 (5 bases). The V and J ends lost 7 bases and 3 bases respectively, with 7 bases between them. The CDR3 has 12 amino acids. CDR1 and CDR2 (germline): SGHRS, YFSETQ. In nucleotides, the CDR3 is TGCGCCAGCCAGGGTTACACCGGGGAGCTGTTTTTT. It codes for CASQGYTGELFF.

In its sample, this clonotype was seen many times. The chain uses TRBV2 and TRBJ1-1; maybe TRBD1 (5 bases). The ends were cut back, 6 bases at V and 2 bases at J, with 10 bases in the middle. Germline V lookup: CDR1 SNHLY, CDR2 FYNNEI. The CDR3 sequence is 13 residues long. The CDR3 loop is CASRPWDNTEAFF. The DNA for the CDR3 is TGTGCCAGCAGACCTTGGGACAACACTGAAGCTTTCTTT.

Turning to this clonotype: The likely explanation is a read error, given a far larger clone one base away. This chain uses TRBV20-1 with TRBJ2-7; either TRBD1 or TRBD2 may fit D (5 bases each). V was shortened by 6 bases and J by 7 bases, with 19 bases between the two germline ends. This CDR3 has 13 amino acids. CDR1 is DFQATT and CDR2 is SNEGSKA in the germline V gene (reference sequence). The CDR3 DNA reads as TGCAGTGCCCGTAAGGGGAGCAGCAATGAGCAGTACTTC. Translated: CSARKGSSNEQYF.

This clonotype has ten or more counts. The J gene is TRBJ2-1, the V gene TRBV6-1; D is possibly TRBD2 (5 bases). The CDR3 loop spans 15 amino acids. CDR1 is MNHNS and CDR2 is SASEGT in the germline V gene. V lost 2 bases and J 0 bases, leaving 8 bases between the germline ends. The DNA for the CDR3 is TGTGCCAGCAGTGAAACGGGGAGCTCCTACAATGAGCAGTTCTTC. This encodes CASSETGSSYNEQFF.

This clonotype has a handful of counts. The CDR3 coding sequence is TGTGCCACCAGCGGGCTCTCTAGCGGGGAGCTGTTTTTT. Translated: CATSGLSSGELFF. The V and J genes are TRBV15 and TRBJ2-2, with D hard to call. V shed 5 bases and J shed 7 bases, with 11 bases lying between them. The CDR3 extends over 13 amino acids. Germline V CDR1 and CDR2: LNHNV, YYDKDF (reference sequence).

This clonotype was found many times. The chain employs TRBV24-1 and TRBJ1-2; the D gene is possibly TRBD1 (5 bases). This CDR3 spans 12 amino acids. Looked up from germline, CDR1 is KGHDR and CDR2 is SFDVKD. V dropped 5 bases and J dropped 8 bases, with 11 bases sitting between them. The CDR3 sequence: CATSAGHVGYTF. CDR3 DNA sequence: TGTGCCACCAGTGCTGGACATGTCGGCTACACCTTC.

This clonotype was picked up many times. This sequence joins TRBV7-9 and TRBJ2-7; TRBD2 is a possible D gene (6 bases). There are 14 residues in the CDR3. The germline V and J ends were trimmed by 3 bases and 7 bases, with 16 bases remaining between them. Looked up from germline, CDR1 is SEHNR and CDR2 is FQNEAQ (reference sequence). The CDR3 nucleotides are TGTGCCAGCAGCTTTCTCGGGAGTTCGGGTGAGCAGTACTTC. Translation gives CASSFLGSSGEQYF.

The rearrangement uses TRBV12-3 or TRBV12-4 and TRBJ2-5; D gene ambiguous. The V and J ends lost 6 bases and 4 bases respectively, with 12 bases between them. The CDR3 runs 13 residues. The CDR3 protein is CASSRSDLETQYF. For the CDR3, the DNA is TGTGCCAGCAGCCGATCGGATCTAGAGACCCAGTACTTC.

This clonotype came up a few times. The chain recombines TRBV14 with TRBJ2-5, with D tentatively TRBD1 or TRBD2 (5 bases each). Germline loops: CDR1 SGHDN, CDR2 FVKESK. V was pared by 3 bases and J by 2 bases, with 13 bases between. The CDR3 extends over 15 amino acids. The CDR3 loop reads CASSQIGDLQETQYF. In DNA form, the CDR3 reads TGTGCCAGCAGCCAGATAGGGGACCTACAAGAGACCCAGTACTTC.

This clonotype was observed at least ten times. The chain uses TRBV2 and TRBJ2-3, with 15 bases identical to TRBD2. There are 15 residues in the CDR3. Trimming cost V 6 bases and J 6 bases; bases outside gene matches: 4. The V gene's germline CDR1 is SNHLY and CDR2 FYNNEI. CDR3: CASSAGLAGGDTQYF. The CDR3 DNA sequence: TGTGCCAGCAGCGCTGGACTAGCGGGAGGGGATACGCAGTATTTT.

This clonotype has at least ten counts. The gene calls are TRBV10-3 and TRBJ1-3; maybe TRBD1 (6 bases). CDR1 is ENHRY, CDR2 SYGVKD, per germline. Trimming pared 6 bases from V and 2 bases from J, leaving 8 bases between. The CDR3 contains 13 residues. CDR3 DNA: TGTGCCATCAGGGCAGGGGCTGGAAACACCATATATTTT. Translating it yields CAIRAGAGNTIYF.

This clonotype was recorded at least ten times. The chain joins TRBV28 to TRBJ2-7; 8 nucleotides agree with TRBD2. Looked up from germline, CDR1 is MDHEN and CDR2 is SYDVKM. J lost 5 bases, V lost 6 bases, and 21 bases had no gene match. CDR3 size: 18 residues. The CDR3 here is CASRTTSSGSCSCDEQYF. The CDR3 bases are TGTGCCAGCAGAACCACCTCTAGCGGGTCCTGTTCCTGCGACGAGCAGTACTTC.

This clonotype was counted only a few times. This sequence joins TRBV12-3 or TRBV12-4 and TRBJ1-4; D call uncertain. V dropped 4 bases and J dropped 0 bases, with 9 bases sitting between them. CDR3 length equals 15 residues. The CDR3 loop is CASSSHTATNEKLFF. The CDR3 DNA sequence: TGTGCCAGCAGTTCCCACACTGCAACTAATGAAAAACTGTTTTTT.

The CDR3 sequence is CASSSTGYGQPQHF. DNA for the CDR3: TGTGCCAGCAGTTCCACAGGGTACGGTCAGCCCCAGCATTTT. The V call is TRBV27, the J call TRBJ1-5, with D tentatively TRBD1 (6 bases). The length of the CDR3 is 14 residues. In germline, CDR1 is MNHEY, CDR2 SMNVEV (reference sequence). V was cut by 4 bases and J by 6 bases, with 13 bases left in between.

This clonotype was observed many times. The V call is TRBV12-5, the J call TRBJ1-5; D is perhaps TRBD1 (6 bases). The V end was cut by 8 bases, the J end by 6 bases, with 17 bases between. Germline values: CDR1 LGHNT, CDR2 FRNRAP. The CDR3 is 14 residues long. The CDR3 region has the DNA TGTGCTAGTAGGGGGGATGGGGGCGGTCAGCCCCAGCATTTT. Its protein is CASRGDGGGQPQHF.

In this sample, this clonotype turned up many times. The V gene is TRBV30, the J gene TRBJ1-1; perhaps TRBD1 as D (5 bases). V dropped 2 bases and J dropped 1 base, with 14 bases sitting between them. The CDR3 has 15 amino acids. The germline V gene has CDR1 GTSNPN and CDR2 SVGIG (reference sequence). The CDR3 DNA sequence: TGTGCCTGGAGTCACCCGGGACTGAGGAACACTGAAGCTTTCTTT. Translated, it gives CAWSHPGLRNTEAFF.

This clonotype was observed many times. V usage is TRBV27 and J usage is TRBJ2-1, with TRBD1 identical over 7 bases. Germline CDR1 is MNHEY and CDR2 is SMNVEV (reference sequence). J gave up 4 bases and V 4 bases, and 7 bases lay outside the gene matches. There are 15 residues in the CDR3. This CDR3 is CASSSLPTGYNEQFF. The CDR3 DNA is TGTGCCAGCAGTTCCCTACCGACAGGGTACAATGAGCAGTTCTTC.

In its sample, this clonotype was seen many times. The CDR3: CSAVRTGGEQYF. The CDR3 DNA is TGCAGCGCCGTAAGGACAGGGGGCGAGCAGTACTTC. The rearrangement uses TRBV29-1 and TRBJ2-7; 10 positions agree with TRBD1. The J segment lost 6 bases and the V segment lost 7 bases, leaving 6 bases of the junction unmatched. Germline CDR1 SQVTM, CDR2 ANQGSEA. The CDR3 has 12 residues.

This clonotype has ten or more counts. V gene TRBV6-2 or TRBV6-3 combines with J gene TRBJ1-2; D may be TRBD1 (5 bases). CDR3 size: 13 residues. CDR1 and CDR2 from the germline V gene are MNHEY and SVGEGT. V was pared by 2 bases and J by 2 bases, with 6 bases between. The CDR3 DNA sequence: TGTGCCAGCAGTTACCGGGACAACTATGGCTACACCTTC. Translating it yields CASSYRDNYGYTF.

The table lists this clonotype with a few counts. This CDR3 fails to terminate in the conserved phenylalanine or tryptophan, so it likely reflects a read error. In DNA form, the CDR3 reads TGTGCCAGCAGTTTATCCGGACAGGGGAGTCAGCCCCAGCATTCT. Translated: CASSLSGQGSQPQHS. The chain carries TRBV12-3 or TRBV12-4 and TRBJ1-5; 9 bases fit TRBD1. The trim removed 2 bases at V and 6 bases at J, leaving 5 bases unmatched. This CDR3 region has 15 residues.

This clonotype has just a few counts. This chain links TRBV7-3 with TRBJ2-1; 7 nucleotides match TRBD2. The germline CDR1 and CDR2 sequences are SGHTA and FQGTGA. V lost 0 bases to trimming and J lost 2 bases; unmatched junction nucleotides: 4. This CDR3 is built from 16 residues. CDR3 in DNA: TGTGCCAGCAGCTTAACTGCGGGAGACCCCTACAATGAGCAGTTCTTC. It codes for CASSLTAGDPYNEQFF.

The chain has TRBV18 and TRBJ1-2; D might be TRBD1 (6 bases). With 3 bases removed from V and 3 bases from J, the gap between germline ends came to 17 bases. Germline assignment: CDR1 KGHSH and CDR2 LQKENI. This CDR3 is 16 amino acids long. CDR3 nucleotide sequence: TGTGCCAGCTCACCTTGGACAGAGCGGGTGGACTATGGCTACACCTTC. As protein: CASSPWTERVDYGYTF.

This clonotype was seen a handful of times. The DNA of the CDR3 is TGTGCCAGCAGTAAGGGTACACTAGCCAAAAACATTCAGTACTTC. Protein: CASSKGTLAKNIQYF. The chain combines TRBV6-2 or TRBV6-3 with TRBJ2-4, with unresolved D. The CDR3 is 15 residues long. Germline values: CDR1 MNHEY, CDR2 SVGEGT. V dropped 5 bases and J dropped 0 bases, with 11 bases sitting between them.

The genes are TRBV6-1 and TRBJ2-7, with TRBD1 matching over 9 bases. CDR1 MNHNS and CDR2 SASEGT come from the germline V gene. Unmatched junction bases numbered 10, after V lost 6 bases and J lost 1 base. CDR3 length: 16 residues. Written as DNA, the CDR3 is TGTGCCAGCAGACACGCTCCGGGGACAGGGTCCTACGAGCAGTACTTC. Its translation: CASRHAPGTGSYEQYF.

The chain uses TRBV5-5 and TRBJ1-6; D unclear. CDR1 is SGHKS and CDR2 is YYEKEE in the germline V gene (reference sequence). CDR3 size: 16 residues. The V gene lost 4 bases and the J gene lost 1 base, with 12 bases spanning the gap. In nucleotides, the CDR3 is TGTGCCAGCAGCATCGGCGACGGATCCTATAATTCACCCCTCCACTTT. Its protein product is CASSIGDGSYNSPLHF.

This clonotype was seen many times. This chain uses TRBV9 with TRBJ1-3; no definite D call. The germline gives CDR1 SGDLS, CDR2 YYNGEE. V gave up 0 bases and J gave up 7 bases, with 17 bases separating them. The CDR3 has 16 amino acids. Here the CDR3 DNA reads TGTGCCAGCAGCGTAGCTTTGGATGGCTCGACTAACACCATATATTTT. The encoded protein is CASSVALDGSTNTIYF.